This TCR beta chain stems from a study of blood T cell repertoires in COVID-19. Germline V CDR1 and CDR2: LGHNA, YNFKEQ. V was pared by 1 base and J by 3 bases, with 13 bases between. This CDR3 contains 15 residues. The protocol was immunoSEQ multiplex PCR, while the TCRdb copy is restricted to in-frame clones and leaves out a portion. Of roughly 34,000 clones listed, 85% to 90% are singletons. The chain joins TRBV4-2 to TRBJ2-7; possibly TRBD2 for D (6 bases). Source material: peripheral blood. The receptor comes from a man aged 60 to 75 with active COVID-19. This CDR3 reads CASSQGAGNLYEQYF. The CDR3 DNA follows: TGTGCCAGCAGCCAAGGGGCGGGGAATCTCTACGAGCAGTACTTC.